The count of the clone carrying this T cell receptor beta chain is one. Its specificity is unknown. Amplification used 60 Vbeta primers and 13 Jbeta primers. Clones were sequenced by immunoSEQ multiplex PCR, and TCRdb holds only the in-frame ones, with some missing. The sample records roughly 190,000 clones, around 76% being singletons. Germline lookup yields CDR1 SGHRS and CDR2 YFSETQ. This CDR3 comprises 13 residues. Trimming left V 1 base short and J 6 bases short, with 9 bases between. This entry is derived from a study of cytomegalovirus exposure and HLA in healthy donors. Study-wide findings and caveats: Most subjects had HLA-A and HLA-B alleles reportedly predicted accurately by TCR beta sequences. Association of about 17,000 TCR beta sequences with HLA alleles was found at 0.05 false discovery rate in a later analysis.

This chain connects TRBV5-1 to TRBJ2-3; D remains unclear. Sequencing was carried out using PBMCs. This sequence originates from a woman between 25 and 40 years old in good health and CMV-seropositive. The CDR3 spells CASSLMSSDTQYF. CDR3 nucleotides: TGCGCCAGCAGCTTGATGAGTTCGGATACGCAGTATTTT.